The next 26 T cell receptor beta chains were all read from a single sample in a study of shared clonotypes between healthy human individuals. Sequencing used immunoSEQ multiplex PCR; TCRdb keeps in-frame clones, though not all of them. The sample yields about 1.1 million clones, approximately 75% seen once. Sequencing was carried out using memory CD4+ T cells from PBMCs. Documented subset: CD45RA-negative fraction. These receptors all stem from a man between 18 and 29 years old in good health. Some clones in this sample may be carry-over from other donors' samples.

The CDR3 nucleotides are TGTGCCAGCTCACCAGTTGCAGCTGCCCCAGCCTACGAGCAGTACTTC. Residues: CASSPVAAAPAYEQYF. The chain has TRBV18 and TRBJ2-7, with D unresolved. The CDR3 has 16 amino acids. V lost 2 bases and J lost 2, with 16 bases in between. CDR1 and CDR2 from the germline V gene are KGHSH and LQKENI.

This clone has more than one count but fewer than ten. V and J are TRBV6-1 and TRBJ2-1, with 9 bases matching TRBD1. This CDR3 has 15 residues. Germline-derived CDR1 and CDR2 are MNHNS and SASEGT. The J segment lost 0 bases and the V segment lost 10 bases, leaving 7 bases of the junction unmatched. The CDR3: CATTGTGYSYNEQFF. The CDR3 DNA follows: TGTGCCACCACCGGGACAGGGTACTCCTACAATGAGCAGTTCTTC.

The rearrangement links TRBV6-5 to TRBJ1-6; 10 positions match TRBD1. Unmatched junction bases numbered 5, after V lost 4 bases and J lost 5 bases. Germline V lookup: CDR1 MNHEY, CDR2 SVGAGI. This CDR3 is built from 16 residues. This CDR3 reads CASSSRDRGHNSPLHF. DNA of the CDR3: TGTGCCAGCAGTTCCCGGGACAGGGGCCATAATTCACCCCTCCACTTT.

The gene calls are TRBV1 and TRBJ2-5; whether TRBD2, the table's D call, matches the DNA was not checked. TRBV1 is noted as a pseudogene. The CDR3 is 14 amino acids. The CDR3 sequence is CTPSSGSGRETQYF. DNA of the CDR3: TGCACTCCTTCTAGCGGGAGCGGGAGAGAGACCCAGTACTTC.

The chain joins TRBV9 to TRBJ2-1; 8 nucleotides agree with TRBD2. Germline values: CDR1 SGDLS, CDR2 YYNGEE. J gave up 5 bases and V 3 bases, and 4 bases lay outside the gene matches. This CDR3 is built from 14 residues. The CDR3 reads CASSAGRENNEQFF. The DNA of the CDR3 is TGTGCCAGCAGCGCCGGGAGGGAGAACAATGAGCAGTTCTTC.

This clone is a singleton in its sample. The chain recombines TRBV19 with TRBJ2-7, with 7 positions matching TRBD2. CDR1 and CDR2 (germline): LNHDA, SQIVND (reference sequence). V shed 7 bases and J 6 bases; nucleotides not matched to a gene: 9. This CDR3 region has 13 residues. DNA for the CDR3: TGTGCCAGTACCCGAAGCGGGGTGGGCGAGCAGTACTTC. It encodes CASTRSGVGEQYF. Full variable domain (outside the CDR3, taken from reference TRBV19 and TRBJ2-7): DGGITQSPKYLFRKEGQNVTLSCEQNLNHDAMYWYRQDPGQGLRLIYYSQIVNDFQKGDIAEGYSVSREKKESFPLTVTSAQKNPTAFYLCASTRSGVGEQYFGPGTRLTVT.

This chain uses TRBV5-4 with TRBJ1-1; a possible D gene is TRBD1 (6 bases). Looked up from germline, CDR1 is SGHNT and CDR2 is YYREEE (reference sequence). The CDR3 consists of 13 residues. The V end was cut by 4 bases, the J end by 6 bases, with 13 bases between. As DNA, the CDR3 is TGTGCCAGCAGCCTCGGACAGCCCTCTGAAGCTTTCTTT. This encodes CASSLGQPSEAFF.

The CDR3 DNA reads TGTGCCAGCAGTGAATTAAGATCCGAAGCTTTCTTT. Protein product: CASSELRSEAFF. The chain carries TRBV6-1 and TRBJ1-1; D unclear. The CDR3 length is 12 residues. Trimming pared 2 bases from V and 8 bases from J, leaving 9 bases between. Per germline, CDR1 MNHNS and CDR2 SASEGT.

This clone has only one observation. The rearrangement links TRBV30 to TRBJ2-1, with D possibly TRBD1 on 6 matching bases. Looked up from germline, CDR1 is GTSNPN and CDR2 is SVGIG (reference sequence). The V gene lost 0 bases and the J gene lost 10 bases, with 7 bases spanning the gap. This CDR3 is 11 amino acids long. The chain's CDR3 is CAWSVQGEQFF. The DNA for the CDR3 is TGTGCCTGGAGTGTACAGGGAGAGCAGTTCTTC. Using reference TRBV30 and TRBJ2-1 for the parts outside the CDR3, the full variable domain is SQTIHQWPATLVQPVGSPLSLECTVEGTSNPNLYWYRQAAGRGLQLLFYSVGIGQISSEVPQNLSASRPQDRQFILSSKKLLLSDSGFYLCAWSVQGEQFFGPGTRLTVL.

The rearrangement uses TRBV10-3 and TRBJ1-5; no clear D. Germline V lookup: CDR1 ENHRY, CDR2 SYGVKD. The CDR3 runs to 16 residues. The germline V and J ends were trimmed by 2 bases and 0 bases, with 11 bases remaining between them. CDR3 residues: CAISERAANSNQPQHF. As DNA, the CDR3 is TGTGCCATCAGTGAGAGGGCAGCGAATAGCAATCAGCCCCAGCATTTT.

This clone was seen a handful of times. This chain joins TRBV30 and TRBJ1-1; D is ambiguous. This CDR3 has 14 amino acids. The germline V gene encodes CDR1 GTSNPN and CDR2 SVGIG (reference sequence). V lost 1 base to trimming and J lost 1 base, with 10 bases between them. The CDR3 region is CAWSAWGRNTEAFF. The CDR3 DNA sequence: TGTGCCTGGAGTGCTTGGGGAAGGAACACTGAAGCTTTCTTT.

This chain uses TRBV5-1 with TRBJ2-1; D gene unclear. V was trimmed by 4 bases and J by 8 bases, leaving 10 bases between them. Germline V gene sequence: CDR1 SGHRS, CDR2 YFSETQ. The CDR3 length is 12 residues. CDR3 protein: CASSLPSDEQFF. The CDR3 DNA reads as TGCGCCAGCAGCCTGCCATCAGATGAGCAGTTCTTC.

This rearrangement joins TRBV5-1 to TRBJ2-2, with 11 bases matching TRBD1. The CDR3 runs 15 residues. V was clipped by 4 bases and J by 4 bases; unmatched bases: 3. Germline loops: CDR1 SGHRS, CDR2 YFSETQ. The CDR3 DNA reads TGCGCCAGCAGCGGACAGGGGGCGCCCACCGGGGAGCTGTTTTTT. This sequence encodes CASSGQGAPTGELFF.

The rearrangement joins TRBV19 to TRBJ1-5; D ambiguous. The V gene lost 1 base and the J gene lost 0 bases, with 10 bases spanning the gap. This CDR3 region has 16 residues. CDR1 is LNHDA, CDR2 SQIVND, per germline (reference sequence). The CDR3 DNA follows: TGTGCCAGTAGTATAGGGGAGCGGTATAGCAATCAGCCCCAGCATTTT. This codes for CASSIGERYSNQPQHF. The variable domain in full, completed from reference TRBV19 and TRBJ1-5, reads DGGITQSPKYLFRKEGQNVTLSCEQNLNHDAMYWYRQDPGQGLRLIYYSQIVNDFQKGDIAEGYSVSREKKESFPLTVTSAQKNPTAFYLCASSIGERYSNQPQHFGDGTRLSIL.

The chain recombines TRBV7-2 with TRBJ1-3; maybe TRBD1 (5 bases). Germline V lookup: CDR1 SGHTA, CDR2 FQGNSA. The V and J ends lost 3 bases and 9 bases respectively, with 18 bases between them. The CDR3 extends over 15 amino acids. CDR3 nucleotide sequence: TGTGCCAGCAGCTTCGCGGCCCCCTCTCAGGGCACCATATATTTT. Encoded protein: CASSFAAPSQGTIYF.

The chain is built from TRBV15 and TRBJ1-3; D is perhaps TRBD1 (5 bases). CDR1 is LNHNV, CDR2 YYDKDF, per germline (reference sequence). The CDR3 runs to 15 residues. With 2 bases removed from V and 4 bases from J, the gap between germline ends came to 12 bases. The CDR3 reads CATSRSGTVGNTIYF. The CDR3, as DNA: TGTGCCACCAGCAGATCAGGGACGGTAGGAAACACCATATATTTT.

For the CDR3, the DNA is TGTGCCAGCAGCCCACACCATGGAGGGGCCGAGCAGTACTTC. Translated: CASSPHHGGAEQYF. The V and J genes are TRBV7-3 and TRBJ2-7; tentatively, D is TRBD2 (6 bases). In germline, CDR1 is SGHTA, CDR2 FQGTGA. This CDR3 spans 14 amino acids. Trimming took off 5 bases at V and 6 bases at J, with 17 bases between the two ends.

About this clone: The sample has other DNA sequences that encode this CDR3 too. The chain has TRBV5-1 and TRBJ2-5; 10 nucleotides match TRBD2. This CDR3 is built from 14 residues. The J segment lost 3 bases and the V segment lost 1 base, leaving 0 bases of the junction unmatched. Germline V lookup: CDR1 SGHRS, CDR2 YFSETQ. The CDR3 DNA reads TGCGCCAGCAGCTTGACTAGCGGGGAAGAGACCCAGTACTTC. Encoded protein: CASSLTSGEETQYF.

The genes are TRBV18 and TRBJ1-6; 8 nucleotides agree with TRBD1. The CDR3 has 15 residues. Germline trimming cut 3 bases from V and 6 bases from J; bases unmatched to any gene: 4. From germline, CDR1 is KGHSH and CDR2 LQKENI. The CDR3 reads CASSPGQVANSPLHF. CDR3 DNA: TGTGCCAGCTCACCGGGACAGGTGGCTAATTCACCCCTCCACTTT.

The chain employs TRBV10-3 and TRBJ2-5; TRBD1 agrees at 11 bases. The CDR3 sequence is 15 residues long. Germline-derived CDR1 and CDR2 are ENHRY and SYGVKD. The junction had 3 bases not matched to a gene; V was cut back by 2 bases and J by 4 bases. The CDR3 region is CAISEGQGARETQYF. In nucleotides, the CDR3 is TGTGCCATCAGTGAGGGACAGGGGGCTCGAGAGACCCAGTACTTC.

There are a few counts of this clone. The rearrangement links TRBV6-1 to TRBJ1-4, with TRBD1 identical over 10 bases. The CDR3 consists of 15 residues. J gave up 6 bases and V 2 bases, and 3 bases lay outside the gene matches. CDR1 and CDR2 (germline): MNHNS, SASEGT. CDR3: CASSEYGTGDEKLFF. CDR3 bases: TGTGCCAGCAGTGAATACGGGACAGGGGATGAAAAACTGTTTTTT.

The chain couples TRBV28 to TRBJ1-5; TRBD1 agrees at 10 bases. From germline, CDR1 is MDHEN and CDR2 SYDVKM. The CDR3 spans 14 residues. Trimming at V came to 5 bases and at J to 7 bases, leaving 5 bases not matched to a gene. DNA of the CDR3: TGTGCCAGCAGTCGGGACAGGGGTAGGCAGCCCCAGCATTTT. Its translation is CASSRDRGRQPQHF.

The chain carries TRBV11-1 and TRBJ2-1; D tentatively reads TRBD1 or TRBD2 (5 bases each). V was pared by 3 bases and J by 0 bases, with 15 bases between. The CDR3 has 17 residues. CDR1 is SGHAT, CDR2 FQDESV, per germline (reference sequence). CDR3 region: CASSLGLAQVSYNEQFF. The CDR3 region has the DNA TGTGCCAGCAGCTTGGGGCTAGCTCAGGTCTCCTACAATGAGCAGTTCTTC.

The gene calls are TRBV28 and TRBJ2-7, with D perhaps TRBD1 or TRBD2 (5 bases each). Trimming took 3 bases from V and 2 from J, leaving 11 bases between them. The length of the CDR3 is 14 residues. Germline CDR1 MDHEN, CDR2 SYDVKM. The chain's CDR3 is CASSLGRRPYEQYF. In DNA form, the CDR3 reads TGTGCCAGCAGTTTGGGACGTCGGCCCTACGAGCAGTACTTC.

The rearrangement links TRBV7-9 to TRBJ2-3; D is unresolved. Trimming pared 4 bases from V and 0 bases from J, leaving 8 bases between. The CDR3 totals 14 residues. Germline values: CDR1 SEHNR, CDR2 FQNEAQ (reference sequence). CDR3 DNA: TGTGCCAGCAGCTACAGTACTAGCACAGATACGCAGTATTTT. Translation gives CASSYSTSTDTQYF.

This clone was counted a few times. At the DNA level, this CDR3 is encoded by other sequences in the same sample as well. The chain recombines TRBV5-1 with TRBJ1-1; D gene ambiguous. The CDR3 is 14 residues long. Germline-derived CDR1 and CDR2 are SGHRS and YFSETQ. Trimming pared 0 bases from V and 2 bases from J, leaving 8 bases between. The CDR3 nucleotides read TGCGCCAGCAGCTTGGCGGTTTACAACACTGAAGCTTTCTTT. Residues: CASSLAVYNTEAFF.